This TCR beta chain was sequenced for a study of patients and donors after allogeneic stem cell transplantation. One entry per CDR3 protein results from TCRdb running MiXCR on the RT-PCR reads. Altogether approximately 38,000 distinct CDR3 sequences are present, 25% to 40% being singletons, with the ten largest covering around 72%. This clonotype was counted at least ten times. CDR3 size: 17 residues. Deletions cut 0 bases from V and 5 bases from J, with 19 bases between. Germline CDR1 MNHEY, CDR2 SVGAGI. This TCR was recovered from a human donor who was either an allogeneic HSCT recipient or a stem cell or donor lymphocyte infusion donor (not recorded which). It is not recorded whose cells these are; they may come from a transplant donor. This chain connects TRBV6-5 to TRBJ1-1; TRBD1 is a possible D gene (5 bases). The specimen sequenced was blood, either unsorted or a sorted T cell fraction (not recorded which). Written as DNA, the CDR3 is TGTGCCAGCAGTTACTCGAGGGGTTATGCGATGGGAACTGAAGCTTTCTTT. Translation gives CASSYSRGYAMGTEAFF.